This record looks at one T cell receptor beta chain sequence and its context. Sequencing was performed with immunoSEQ multiplex PCR; in TCRdb, only in-frame clones are kept and a portion is missing. The table has about 2.2 million clones, approximately 94% seen once. The naive CD8 fraction comprised CD45RO-negative cells positively selected for CCR7 and excluded terminally differentiated effector memory CD45RA+ cells. These data belong to a study of shared clonotypes between healthy human individuals. The CDR3 extends over 15 amino acids. The trim removed 0 bases at V and 3 bases at J, leaving 4 bases unmatched. Germline V gene lookup returns CDR1 ENHRY and CDR2 SYGVKD.

The sequence came from a man aged 18 to 30 in good health. Some clones in this sample may be carry-over from other donors' samples. The chain is built from TRBV10-3 and TRBJ2-7, with 8 positions matching TRBD2. Sample: naive CD8+ T cells from PBMCs. This chain's CDR3 is CAISESGGAYYEQYF. The CDR3 DNA is TGTGCCATCAGTGAGTCCGGGGGGGCTTACTACGAGCAGTACTTC.